The clone carrying this T cell receptor beta chain was observed at least ten times. Looked up from germline, CDR1 is SGHVS and CDR2 is FQNEAQ. The CDR3 is made up of 16 amino acids. The V end was cut by 1 base, the J end by 2 bases, with 13 bases between. Each CDR3 protein is one row after TCRdb ran MiXCR on the reads. The table lists 200,000 to 250,000 distinct CDR3 sequences, more than 25% of them singletons. The data originate from a study of kidney transplant recipient with SARS-CoV-2 infection. The TCR was taken from a male patient in his 30s who had COVID-19 and was a kidney transplant recipient. Some T cells may be provided by the graft donor. The V gene is TRBV7-8, the J gene TRBJ2-3, with D possibly matching TRBD2 (6 bases). This specimen consisted of a blood sample, obtained at baseline and between days 110 and 120 from a kidney transplant recipient. The CDR3 loop is CASSLVGSGITDTQYF. The CDR3 DNA sequence: TGTGCCAGCAGCTTAGTCGGGAGTGGTATCACAGATACGCAGTATTTT.